Each of the 21 T cell receptor beta chains below was sequenced from the same sample in a study of brain T cells in children with intractable seizures. The data were produced by immunoSEQ multiplex PCR, yet TCRdb's version contains in-frame clones alone and is incomplete. The sample carries around 41,000 clones, about 93% recorded once. This sample comprised peripheral blood, obtained at surgery. The receptors were gathered from a girl aged 2 to 10 with tuberous sclerosis and intractable seizures.

CDR3: CAISERTLNTEAFF. The CDR3 region has the DNA TGTGCCATCAGTGAGCGGACACTGAACACTGAAGCTTTCTTT. This rearrangement joins TRBV10-3 to TRBJ1-1, with a weak D call TRBD1 (5 bases). CDR1 and CDR2 from the germline V gene are ENHRY and SYGVKD. The CDR3 has 14 amino acids. V lost 2 bases and J lost 0, with 7 bases in between.

This rearrangement joins TRBV5-8 to TRBJ1-3; no reliable D call. Germline V gene lookup returns CDR1 SGHTS and CDR2 YDEGEE. Trimming pared 1 base from V and 0 bases from J, leaving 17 bases between. This CDR3 contains 18 residues. The CDR3 nucleotides read TGTGCCAGCAGCTTGTCAGCGAGAATGGAGTACTCTGGAAACACCATATATTTT. Protein product: CASSLSARMEYSGNTIYF.

This clone turned up a few times. V gene TRBV2 combines with J gene TRBJ1-3; D is unresolved. Germline CDR1 is SNHLY and CDR2 is FYNNEI. The CDR3 loop spans 14 amino acids. V was clipped by 4 bases and J by 2 bases, with 9 bases between them. CDR3 DNA: TGTGCCAGCAGTGCGGGAGGTGCTGGAAACACCATATATTTT. It specifies CASSAGGAGNTIYF.

The chain uses TRBV3-1 (or the pseudogene TRBV3-2) and TRBJ2-5; 8 bases align to TRBD2. Germline loops: CDR1 LGHDT, CDR2 YNNKEL (reference sequence). The CDR3 spans 16 residues. With 0 bases clipped from V and 6 bases from J, the junction kept 9 bases outside the gene matches. CDR3 in amino acids: CASSQELTRGAKTQYF. The DNA of the CDR3 is TGTGCCAGCAGCCAAGAGCTCACGCGGGGGGCGAAGACCCAGTACTTC.

The chain is built from TRBV28 and TRBJ1-6; D is possibly TRBD1 (6 bases). The germline V gene encodes CDR1 MDHEN and CDR2 SYDVKM. The CDR3 is 17 amino acids. Trimming removed 6 bases at V and 6 bases at J, with 21 bases between. The chain's CDR3 is CASSPGIQGLLNSPLHF. In nucleotides, the CDR3 is TGTGCCAGCAGCCCCGGGATACAGGGACTCCTTAATTCACCCCTCCACTTT.

V is TRBV6-5 and J is TRBJ1-2, with a possible D match to TRBD1 (6 bases). The CDR3 consists of 14 residues. Per germline, CDR1 MNHEY and CDR2 SVGAGI. V was clipped by 7 bases and J by 0 bases, with 12 bases between them. The CDR3 DNA follows: TGTGCCAGCACATGGACAGACGCTAACTATGGCTACACCTTC. Amino acids: CASTWTDANYGYTF.

The chain links TRBV21-1 to TRBJ2-2; the table's TRBD2 call for D was not verified on the DNA. TRBV21-1 constitutes a pseudogene. This CDR3 contains 16 residues. The CDR3 here is CASSKGLAGGNGELFF. The CDR3 nucleotides are TGTGCCAGCAGCAAAGGTCTAGCGGGGGGAAACGGGGAGCTGTTTTTT.

The J gene is TRBJ2-7, the V gene TRBV29-1, with a tentative D call TRBD1 (5 bases). The CDR3 totals 12 residues. V was trimmed by 4 bases and J by 2 bases, leaving 9 bases between them. The germline CDR1 and CDR2 sequences are SQVTM and ANQGSEA. This CDR3 is CSVVGRAYEQYF. The CDR3 coding sequence is TGCAGCGTTGTTGGCAGGGCCTACGAGCAGTACTTC.

The rearrangement links TRBV29-1 to TRBJ2-5; D possibly corresponds to TRBD1 (7 bases). Germline-derived CDR1 and CDR2 are SQVTM and ANQGSEA. The CDR3 runs to 16 residues. Trimming took off 5 bases at V and 6 bases at J, with 25 bases between the two ends. CDR3 nucleotides: TGCAGCGTTCGACGCGGGACAGATTTATGGGTGAAGACCCAGTACTTC. This sequence encodes CSVRRGTDLWVKTQYF. Using reference TRBV29-1 and TRBJ2-5 for the parts outside the CDR3, the full variable domain is SAVISQKPSRDICQRGTSLTIQCQVDSQVTMMFWYRQQPGQSLTLIATANQGSEATYESGFVIDKFPISRPNLTFSTLTVSNMSPEDSSIYLCSVRRGTDLWVKTQYFGPGTRLLVL.

This chain joins TRBV27 and TRBJ2-2, with TRBD1 identical over 7 bases. Germline trimming cut 5 bases from V and 5 bases from J; bases unmatched to any gene: 5. The CDR3 runs to 14 residues. CDR1 MNHEY and CDR2 SMNVEV come from the germline V gene (reference sequence). This CDR3 reads CASSQKTGTGELFF. The DNA for the CDR3 is TGTGCCAGCAGTCAAAAGACAGGGACCGGGGAGCTGTTTTTT.

The J gene is TRBJ2-3, the V gene TRBV19; possibly TRBD2 for D (6 bases). The CDR3 is made up of 17 amino acids. V lost 3 bases, J lost 2 bases, and 18 bases lay in between. Per the germline V gene, CDR1 is LNHDA and CDR2 is SQIVND (reference sequence). Here the CDR3 reads CASSILLSGGYTDTQYF. DNA for the CDR3: TGTGCCAGTAGTATTCTTCTCTCCGGGGGTTACACAGATACGCAGTATTTT. The variable domain in full, with the rest retrieved from reference TRBV19 and TRBJ2-3, is DGGITQSPKYLFRKEGQNVTLSCEQNLNHDAMYWYRQDPGQGLRLIYYSQIVNDFQKGDIAEGYSVSREKKESFPLTVTSAQKNPTAFYLCASSILLSGGYTDTQYFGPGTRLTVL.

This clone was seen a handful of times. The gene calls are TRBV6-1 and TRBJ2-7; D remains unclear. The CDR3 loop spans 11 amino acids. The V end lost 2 bases, the J end lost 6 bases, and 5 bases lay between the germline ends. Germline CDR1 is MNHNS and CDR2 is SASEGT. CDR3 loop: CASSELFEQYV. The CDR3 DNA reads as TGTGCCAGCAGTGAACTCTTCGAGCAGTACGTC.

This clone was found once. V and J are TRBV27 and TRBJ2-1; D possibly corresponds to TRBD1 (5 bases). Looked up from germline, CDR1 is MNHEY and CDR2 is SMNVEV (reference sequence). V was trimmed by 10 bases and J by 8 bases, leaving 12 bases between them. The CDR3 length is 11 residues. The CDR3: CATGKTDEQFF. The CDR3 DNA reads TGTGCCACAGGGAAGACGGATGAGCAGTTCTTC.

The rearrangement uses TRBV11-2 and TRBJ1-2, with TRBD1 as a possible D gene (5 bases). Trimming removed 0 bases at V and 8 bases at J, with 13 bases between. The CDR3 extends over 14 amino acids. The V gene's germline CDR1 is SGHAT and CDR2 FQNNGV. The CDR3 region is CASSLDWAEGGYTF. The CDR3 DNA is TGTGCCAGCAGCTTAGATTGGGCGGAGGGGGGCTACACCTTC.

The gene calls are TRBV4-2 and TRBJ2-5, with D hard to call. The length of the CDR3 is 16 residues. Germline CDR1 is LGHNA and CDR2 is YNFKEQ. V lost 0 bases to trimming and J lost 5 bases, with 16 bases between them. The CDR3 DNA sequence: TGTGCCAGCAGCCAAGATCCAAGCCGTCAAGGCGAGACCCAGTACTTC. Translation gives CASSQDPSRQGETQYF.

This clone was picked up one time. The rearrangement joins TRBV4-1 to TRBJ2-5; D remains unclear. This CDR3 comprises 13 residues. V was trimmed by 1 base and J by 2 bases, leaving 5 bases between them. CDR1 is MGHRA and CDR2 is YSYEKL in the germline V gene. CDR3 region: CASSQVLQETQYF. The CDR3 DNA reads TGCGCCAGCAGCCAAGTTCTACAAGAGACCCAGTACTTC.

This clone has just one count. The chain is built from TRBV7-8 and TRBJ1-1; TRBD1 is a possible D gene (6 bases). Germline CDR1 reads SGHVS; CDR2 reads FQNEAQ. The CDR3 sequence is 17 residues long. The ends were cut back, 6 bases at V and 0 bases at J, with 20 bases in the middle. The CDR3 DNA follows: TGTGCCAGCAGATTCAGGGGAGTACAAAGCTTGAACACTGAAGCTTTCTTT. Encoded protein: CASRFRGVQSLNTEAFF.

The chain links TRBV30 to TRBJ1-5, with 7 bases fitting TRBD1. Per the germline V gene, CDR1 is GTSNPN and CDR2 is SVGIG (reference sequence). The CDR3 extends over 15 amino acids. The J segment lost 1 base and the V segment lost 2 bases, leaving 5 bases of the junction unmatched. The CDR3 loop reads CAWSHMTGSNQPQHF. In DNA form, the CDR3 reads TGTGCCTGGAGTCATATGACAGGGAGCAATCAGCCCCAGCATTTT.

This chain joins TRBV19 and TRBJ1-4; 9 positions match TRBD1. Germline V gene sequence: CDR1 LNHDA, CDR2 SQIVND (reference sequence). The CDR3 spans 17 residues. V shed 2 bases and J 1 base; nucleotides not matched to a gene: 5. The CDR3 reads CASSITPTGGTNEKLFF. The CDR3 DNA sequence: TGTGCCAGTAGTATAACCCCGACAGGGGGAACTAATGAAAAACTGTTTTTT.

The gene calls are TRBV2 and TRBJ2-2; unclear D gene. The length of the CDR3 is 11 residues. Germline V CDR1 and CDR2: SNHLY, FYNNEI. V lost 7 bases to trimming and J lost 3 bases, with 3 bases between them. As DNA, the CDR3 is TGTGCCAGCATCGACACCGGGGAGCTGTTTTTT. Residues: CASIDTGELFF.

The chain links TRBV9 to TRBJ2-2, with 9 bases identical to TRBD1. Trimming cost V 4 bases and J 11 bases; bases outside gene matches: 12. Germline assignment: CDR1 SGDLS and CDR2 YYNGEE. There are 15 residues in the CDR3. The CDR3 DNA reads TGTGCCAGCAGCTTCACCCCCACAGGGGGCGGTGAGCTGTTTTTT. Amino acid sequence: CASSFTPTGGGELFF.